This TCR beta chain is from a study of blood T cell repertoires in COVID-19. Overall study context: Spain, Italy and the United States supplied samples that represented acute and convalescent COVID-19. In each case, the material was cDNA or gDNA derived from T cells, B-cell-depleted T cells, or PBMCs.

CDR1 is LGHDT, CDR2 YNNKEL, per germline (reference sequence). The CDR3 has 17 amino acids. The V and J ends lost 4 bases and 2 bases respectively, with 19 bases between them. Authors' data handling: It was from reference gene primer amplification that nucleated cell counts were estimated. TCRdb's copy holds only in-frame clones and misses some; the assay was immunoSEQ multiplex PCR. That table supplies the V and J calls and clone size; D and trimming were determined from the DNA. The data show roughly 130,000 clones, with roughly 80% seen just once and about 17% held by the top ten. Sequencing was performed on peripheral blood. The gene calls are TRBV3-1 (or the pseudogene TRBV3-2) and TRBJ2-3; possibly TRBD2 for D (6 bases). The sequence was collected from a woman aged 50 to 65 with acute or convalescent COVID-19. The CDR3 bases are TGTGCCAGCAGCCGCAGGTACGGTGGGGGGTACACAGATACGCAGTATTTT. Translation: CASSRRYGGGYTDTQYF.